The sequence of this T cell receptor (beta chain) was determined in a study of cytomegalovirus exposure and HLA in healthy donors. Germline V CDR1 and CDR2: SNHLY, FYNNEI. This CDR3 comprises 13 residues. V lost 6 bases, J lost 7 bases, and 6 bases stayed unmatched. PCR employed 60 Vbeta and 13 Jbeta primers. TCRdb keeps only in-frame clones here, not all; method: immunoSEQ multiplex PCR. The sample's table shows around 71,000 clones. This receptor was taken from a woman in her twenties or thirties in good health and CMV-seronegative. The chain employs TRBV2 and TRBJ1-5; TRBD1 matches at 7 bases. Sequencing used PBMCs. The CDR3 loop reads CASRSGGTQPQHF. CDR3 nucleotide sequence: TGTGCCAGCAGATCAGGGGGTACACAGCCCCAGCATTTT.